This T cell receptor beta chain was sequenced for a study of OX40 agonist ivuxolimab in advanced cancers. Study as a whole: Patients received ivuxolimab, an intravenous treatment, every 2 weeks at 0.01 to 10 mg/kg. A diagnosis of hepatocellular carcinoma, melanoma, renal cell or head and neck cancer was present in dose-escalation patients. Overall study results and limits: At 0.1 to 3.0 mg/kg, CD4+ and CD8+ blood T cells expanded clonally by week 6. Antigen specificity of clonally expanded peripheral T cells was not established.

Germline values: CDR1 SNHLY, CDR2 FYNNEI. This CDR3 contains 16 residues. With 9 bases clipped from V and 0 bases from J, the junction kept 6 bases outside the gene matches. TCRdb keeps only in-frame clones here, not all; method: immunoSEQ multiplex PCR. Seen here are 55,000 to 70,000 clones, approximately 80% observed once, and the top ten hold 0.95% to 1.5%. With regard to this clone: Its target is unknown.

The material was CD4+ or CD8+ T cells sorted from blood, obtained in a trial of the OX40 agonist ivuxolimab. The source is an adult with an advanced solid tumor such as melanoma, head and neck, liver or kidney cancer. This chain links TRBV2 with TRBJ2-6, with 9 bases identical to TRBD1. The CDR3 DNA is TGTGCCAGGTCCGGGACAGGGTACTCTGGGGCCAACGTCCTGACTTTC. As protein: CARSGTGYSGANVLTF.